Listed here are 19 T cell receptor beta chains from one sample, sequenced in a study of regulatory T cells in long-lasting Graves disease. The time point denotes: newly diagnosed GD, antithyroid drugs for less than 3 months. PBMCs were the source of the RNA used for TCR sequencing. Sequencing libraries for TCR beta were prepared with iRepertoire HTBI primers and Arm-PCR of CDR3 regions. TCRdb itself ran the multiplex PCR reads through MiXCR, one entry per CDR3 protein. The sample has a few hundred thousand distinct CDR3 sequences, approximately 10% seen once; the top ten hold approximately 19%. These data were likewise used in another study, on T cells in Graves' hyperthyroidism and ophthalmopathy.

Source: peripheral blood mononuclear cells (PBMCs), taken at new diagnosis, from a patient treated with antithyroid drugs. All receptors come from a woman aged 18-29 years with Graves disease.

In this sample, this clonotype turned up many times. The rearrangement joins TRBV24-1 to TRBJ2-1; TRBD1 agrees at 10 bases. CDR1 KGHDR and CDR2 SFDVKD come from the germline V gene. The ends lost 3 bases at V and 1 base at J; junction bases unmatched: 5. This CDR3 is built from 17 residues. This CDR3 is CATSDPGTGESYNEQFF. DNA of the CDR3: TGTGCCACCAGTGATCCAGGGACAGGGGAATCCTACAATGAGCAGTTCTTC.

This clonotype was detected ten times or more. The chain combines TRBV24-1 with TRBJ2-1; TRBD1 matches at 8 bases. The CDR3 has 16 residues. Germline CDR1 and CDR2: KGHDR and SFDVKD. Germline trimming cut 0 bases from V and 8 bases from J; bases unmatched to any gene: 8. The CDR3 sequence: CATSDLGYNRGDEQFF. For the CDR3, the DNA is TGTGCCACCAGTGATTTGGGCTACAACAGGGGGGATGAGCAGTTCTTC.

The V call is TRBV4-1, the J call TRBJ1-3, with 9 nucleotides matching TRBD1. CDR1 and CDR2 from the germline V gene are MGHRA and YSYEKL. The CDR3 is 17 amino acids. V lost 2 bases and J lost 3; bases outside the gene matches: 8. DNA of the CDR3: TGCGCCAGCAGCCAACCCGCCAAGGACAGGGGTGGAAACACCATATATTTT. Its protein is CASSQPAKDRGGNTIYF.

The table lists this clonotype with many counts. The chain employs TRBV6-1 and TRBJ2-5, with TRBD1 matching over 7 bases. Germline CDR1 reads MNHNS; CDR2 reads SASEGT. CDR3 length: 13 amino acids. V was pared by 6 bases and J by 2 bases, with 3 bases of the junction left unmatched. CDR3 coding DNA: TGTGCCAGCAGCGGACAGGCTCAAGAGACCCAGTACTTC. Amino acid sequence: CASSGQAQETQYF.

The chain combines TRBV4-3 with TRBJ2-7; perhaps TRBD2 as D (5 bases). The V gene lost 0 bases and the J gene lost 2 bases, with 11 bases spanning the gap. CDR3 length equals 15 residues. The V gene's germline CDR1 is LGHNA and CDR2 YSLEER. In DNA form, the CDR3 reads TGCGCCAGCAGCCAAGATTGGACTCTTCCCTACGAGCAGTACTTC. Its translation is CASSQDWTLPYEQYF.

The chain is built from TRBV29-1 and TRBJ1-2; TRBD1 might be the D (5 bases). The CDR3 has 12 amino acids. The V gene's germline CDR1 is SQVTM and CDR2 ANQGSEA. Trimming left V 1 base short and J 5 bases short, with 8 bases between. CDR3 protein: CSVEGGRYGYTF. The CDR3 DNA follows: TGCAGCGTTGAAGGGGGCAGGTATGGCTACACCTTC.

The chain has TRBV6-9 and TRBJ2-3, with D perhaps given as TRBD1 or TRBD2 (5 bases each). Germline V gene sequence: CDR1 MNHGY, CDR2 SVAAGI. The CDR3 loop spans 14 amino acids. V lost 3 bases and J lost 2, with 9 bases in between. DNA for the CDR3: TGTGCCAGCAGTTACGGGACCCTCACAGATACGCAGTATTTT. Encoded protein: CASSYGTLTDTQYF.

This clonotype was recorded at least ten times. V is TRBV20-1 and J is TRBJ2-7; no firm D call. The V gene lost 0 bases and the J gene lost 2 bases, with 5 bases spanning the gap. CDR1 DFQATT and CDR2 SNEGSKA come from the germline V gene (reference sequence). This CDR3 has 12 amino acids. This CDR3 is CSARDPTYEQYF. The CDR3 region has the DNA TGCAGTGCTAGAGATCCGACCTACGAGCAGTACTTC.

This clonotype was counted at least ten times. The J gene is TRBJ1-3, the V gene TRBV20-1; D remains ambiguous. V was pared by 3 bases and J by 0 bases, with 12 bases between. CDR1 and CDR2 (germline): DFQATT, SNEGSKA (reference sequence). The CDR3 is 15 amino acids. CDR3 sequence: CSASLLKVSGNTIYF. Written as DNA, the CDR3 is TGCAGTGCTAGCCTTCTAAAGGTCTCTGGAAACACCATATATTTT.

This clonotype was picked up many times. CDR3 sequence: CASSPYSTGFRVQPQHF. The CDR3 DNA reads as TGTGCCAGCAGTCCGTACTCGACAGGTTTTAGGGTTCAGCCCCAGCATTTT. V is TRBV27 and J is TRBJ1-5; a possible D gene is TRBD1 (6 bases). There are 17 residues in the CDR3. Germline V gene lookup returns CDR1 MNHEY and CDR2 SMNVEV (reference sequence). The V gene lost 5 bases and the J gene lost 6 bases, with 23 bases spanning the gap.

In its sample, this clonotype was seen a few times. V usage is TRBV19 and J usage is TRBJ1-3; D gene ambiguous. V lost 7 bases and J 0 bases, leaving 13 bases between the germline ends. Germline CDR1 is LNHDA and CDR2 is SQIVND (reference sequence). The CDR3 contains 15 residues. The DNA for the CDR3 is TGTGCCAGTACGTCTTTCAGCATCTCTGGAAACACCATATATTTT. This translates into CASTSFSISGNTIYF.

This clonotype was picked up many times. The rearrangement links TRBV28 to TRBJ2-7, with D hard to call. V shed 2 bases and J shed 2 bases, with 13 bases lying between them. The CDR3 contains 15 residues. Germline V lookup: CDR1 MDHEN, CDR2 SYDVKM. The CDR3 nucleotides are TGTGCCAGCAGTTTACTCGAGAAAGCCACCTACGAGCAGTACTTC. Translation gives CASSLLEKATYEQYF.

This clonotype came up many times. The chain carries TRBV6-1 and TRBJ2-5; 7 nucleotides agree with TRBD2. The germline V gene has CDR1 MNHNS and CDR2 SASEGT. With V trimmed by 8 bases and J by 5 bases, 17 bases remained unmatched. This CDR3 is 16 amino acids long. DNA for the CDR3: TGTGCCAGCTCTGGCGGGAGAGGGTCGAATGATGAGACCCAGTACTTC. Its protein product is CASSGGRGSNDETQYF.

This clonotype was counted many times. This sequence joins TRBV30 and TRBJ1-2; D gene uncertain. There are 13 residues in the CDR3. Germline CDR1 and CDR2: GTSNPN and SVGIG (reference sequence). With 0 bases removed from V and 8 bases from J, the gap between germline ends came to 13 bases. Here the CDR3 reads CAWSVALLWGYTF. CDR3 in DNA: TGTGCCTGGAGTGTAGCCCTTCTGTGGGGCTACACCTTC.

This clonotype appeared many times. The genes are TRBV3-1 and TRBJ2-1, with TRBD2 matching over 9 bases. The J segment lost 9 bases and the V segment lost 4 bases, leaving 7 bases of the junction unmatched. CDR3 length: 14 amino acids. CDR1 is LGHDT, CDR2 YNNKEL, per germline (reference sequence). The chain's CDR3 is CASSRGGAGTEQFF. Written as DNA, the CDR3 is TGTGCCAGCAGCCGCGGGGGGGCCGGCACTGAGCAGTTCTTC.

The V call is TRBV15, the J call TRBJ2-7; D remains unclear. V lost 0 bases and J lost 12, with 15 bases in between. Germline V gene sequence: CDR1 LNHNV, CDR2 YYDKDF (reference sequence). The CDR3 has 13 amino acids. The CDR3 loop reads CATSRDLKGLMYV. CDR3 coding DNA: TGTGCCACCAGCAGAGATCTCAAGGGTTTGATGTACGTC.

V usage is TRBV5-4 and J usage is TRBJ2-3; weak D call: TRBD2 (7 bases). This CDR3 is built from 16 residues. The V and J ends lost 0 bases and 5 bases respectively, with 16 bases between them. Germline values: CDR1 SGHNT, CDR2 YYREEE (reference sequence). CDR3 amino acids: CASSLEAGASKDTQYF. The CDR3, as DNA: TGTGCCAGCAGCTTGGAGGCGGGGGCCAGTAAAGATACGCAGTATTTT.

This clonotype was observed at least ten times. The chain uses TRBV18 and TRBJ1-2, with 7 nucleotides matching TRBD1. The CDR3 has 14 residues. Germline V lookup: CDR1 KGHSH, CDR2 LQKENI. J was trimmed by 3 bases and V by 3 bases; bases with no gene match: 4. The CDR3 sequence is CASSPGTEDYGYTF. CDR3 sequence (DNA): TGTGCCAGCTCACCGGGGACAGAGGACTATGGCTACACCTTC.

Notes on this clonotype: The junction and the germline gene differ at one end; a read error may be behind it. The chain is built from TRBV11-2 and TRBJ2-2; tentatively, D is TRBD2 (5 bases). CDR3 length: 15 amino acids. Germline lookup yields CDR1 SGHAT and CDR2 FQNNGV. The CDR3 DNA reads TGCGCCAGCAGCTCTAGCAGGACCAAGTACGGGGAGCTGTTTTTT. This sequence encodes CASSSSRTKYGELFF. Drawing the rest from reference TRBV11-2 and TRBJ2-2, the complete variable domain is EAGVAQSPRYKIIEKRQSVAFWCNPISGHATLYWYQQILGQGPKLLIQFQNNGVVDDSQLPKDRFSAERLKGVDSTLKIQPAKLEDSAVYLCASSSSRTKYGELFFGEGSRLTVL.